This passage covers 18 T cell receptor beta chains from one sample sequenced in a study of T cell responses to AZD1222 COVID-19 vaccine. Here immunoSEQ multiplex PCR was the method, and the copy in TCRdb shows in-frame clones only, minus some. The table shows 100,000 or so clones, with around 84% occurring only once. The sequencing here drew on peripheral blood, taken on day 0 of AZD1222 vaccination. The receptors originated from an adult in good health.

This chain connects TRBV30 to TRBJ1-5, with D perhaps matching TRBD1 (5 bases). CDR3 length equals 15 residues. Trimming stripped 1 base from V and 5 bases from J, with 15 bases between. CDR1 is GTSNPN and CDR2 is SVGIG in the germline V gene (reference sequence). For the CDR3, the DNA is TGTGCCTGGAGTGCGGGACCGGCGAACGATCAGCCCCAGCATTTT. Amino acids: CAWSAGPANDQPQHF.

The DNA for the CDR3 is TGTGCCAGCAGCCTTAGGAGGGACAGGGGTCGGCTCGAGCAGTACTTC. It translates to CASSLRRDRGRLEQYF. The chain joins TRBV7-9 to TRBJ2-7; 10 bases are a match to TRBD1. V was pared by 5 bases and J by 6 bases, with 13 bases of the junction left unmatched. This CDR3 contains 16 residues. Per germline, CDR1 SEHNR and CDR2 FQNEAQ (reference sequence).

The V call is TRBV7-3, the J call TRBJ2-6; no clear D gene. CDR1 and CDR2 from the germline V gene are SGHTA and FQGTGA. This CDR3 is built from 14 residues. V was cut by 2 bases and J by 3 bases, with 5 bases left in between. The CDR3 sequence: CASSLSGGANVLTF. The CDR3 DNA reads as TGTGCCAGCAGCTTATCCGGTGGGGCCAACGTCCTGACTTTC. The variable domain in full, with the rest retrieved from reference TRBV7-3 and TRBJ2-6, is GAGVSQTPSNKVTEKGKYVELRCDPISGHTALYWYRQSLGQGPEFLIYFQGTGAADDSGLPNDRFFAVRPEGSVSTLKIQRTERGDSAVYLCASSLSGGANVLTFGAGSRLTVL.

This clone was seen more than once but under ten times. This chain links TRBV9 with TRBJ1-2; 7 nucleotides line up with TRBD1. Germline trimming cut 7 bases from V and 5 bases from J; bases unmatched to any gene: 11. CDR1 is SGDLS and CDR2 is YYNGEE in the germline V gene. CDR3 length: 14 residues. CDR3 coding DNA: TGTGCCAGCTCTGCCATAAACAGGGGATATGGCTACACCTTC. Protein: CASSAINRGYGYTF. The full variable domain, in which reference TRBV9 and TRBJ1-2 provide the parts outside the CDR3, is DSGVTQTPKHLITATGQRVTLRCSPRSGDLSVYWYQQSLDQGLQFLIQYYNGEERAKGNILERFSAQQFPDLHSELNLSSLELGDSALYFCASSAINRGYGYTFGSGTRLTVV.

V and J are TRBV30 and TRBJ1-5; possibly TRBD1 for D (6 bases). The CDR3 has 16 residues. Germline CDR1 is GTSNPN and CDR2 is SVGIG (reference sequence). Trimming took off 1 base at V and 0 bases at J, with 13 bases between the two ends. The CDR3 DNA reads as TGTGCCTGGAGTGCACGTTGGACAGATAGCAATCAGCCCCAGCATTTT. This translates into CAWSARWTDSNQPQHF.

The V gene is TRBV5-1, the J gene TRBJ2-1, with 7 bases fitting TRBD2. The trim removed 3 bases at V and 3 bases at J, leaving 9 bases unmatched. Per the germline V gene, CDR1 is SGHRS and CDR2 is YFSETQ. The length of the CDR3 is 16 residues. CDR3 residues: CASSSAGVELYNEQFF. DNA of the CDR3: TGCGCCAGCAGCTCCGCGGGAGTGGAGCTCTACAATGAGCAGTTCTTC.

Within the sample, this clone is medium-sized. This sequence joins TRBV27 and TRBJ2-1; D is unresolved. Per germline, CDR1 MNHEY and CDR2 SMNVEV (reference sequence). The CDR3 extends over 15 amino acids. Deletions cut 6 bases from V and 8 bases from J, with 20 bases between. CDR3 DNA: TGTGCCAGCAGGCACAGTCACCCGAAGTTCGATGAGCAGTTCTTC. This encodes CASRHSHPKFDEQFF.

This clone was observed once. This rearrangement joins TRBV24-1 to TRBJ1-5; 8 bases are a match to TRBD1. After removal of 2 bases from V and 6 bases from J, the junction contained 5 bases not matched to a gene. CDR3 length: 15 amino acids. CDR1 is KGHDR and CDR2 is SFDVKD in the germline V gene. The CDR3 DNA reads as TGTGCCACCAGTGATTCCGGACAGGGAGGTCAGCCCCAGCATTTT. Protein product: CATSDSGQGGQPQHF.

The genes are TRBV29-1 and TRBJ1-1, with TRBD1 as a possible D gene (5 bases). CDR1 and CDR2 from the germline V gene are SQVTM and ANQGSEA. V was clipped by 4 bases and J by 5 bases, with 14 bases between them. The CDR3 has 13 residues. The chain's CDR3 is CSVAAGGGTEAFF. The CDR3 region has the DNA TGCAGCGTTGCCGCGGGGGGAGGGACTGAAGCTTTCTTT.

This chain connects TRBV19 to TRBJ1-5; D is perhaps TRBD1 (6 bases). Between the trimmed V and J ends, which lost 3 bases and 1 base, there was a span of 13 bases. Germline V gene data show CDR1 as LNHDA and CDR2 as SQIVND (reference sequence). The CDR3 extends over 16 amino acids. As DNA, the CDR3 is TGTGCCAGTAGTATTCTCCTCACAGGGAGCAATCAGCCCCAGCATTTT. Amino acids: CASSILLTGSNQPQHF.

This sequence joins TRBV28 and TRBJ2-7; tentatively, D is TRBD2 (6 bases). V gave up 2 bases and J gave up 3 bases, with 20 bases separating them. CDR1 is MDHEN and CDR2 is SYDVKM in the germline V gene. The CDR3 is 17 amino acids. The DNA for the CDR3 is TGTGCCAGCAGTTTACCCCTCTTGGGGACTCGACTCTACGAGCAGTACTTC. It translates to CASSLPLLGTRLYEQYF.

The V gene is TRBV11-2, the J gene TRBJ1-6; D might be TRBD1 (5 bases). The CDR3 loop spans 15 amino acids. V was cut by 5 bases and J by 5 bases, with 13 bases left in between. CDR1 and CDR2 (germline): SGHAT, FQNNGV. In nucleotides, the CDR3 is TGTGCCAGCAGCACGCGAGGGGCGGATAATTCACCCCTCCACTTT. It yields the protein CASSTRGADNSPLHF.

CDR3 DNA: TGCGCCAGCAGCTTGGCTAGGGGGCCAAAGAACACTGAAGCTTTCTTT. Amino acids: CASSLARGPKNTEAFF. The chain carries TRBV5-1 and TRBJ1-1; 7 positions agree with TRBD1. This CDR3 is built from 16 residues. V was clipped by 0 bases and J by 1 base; unmatched bases: 6. The germline CDR1 and CDR2 sequences are SGHRS and YFSETQ.

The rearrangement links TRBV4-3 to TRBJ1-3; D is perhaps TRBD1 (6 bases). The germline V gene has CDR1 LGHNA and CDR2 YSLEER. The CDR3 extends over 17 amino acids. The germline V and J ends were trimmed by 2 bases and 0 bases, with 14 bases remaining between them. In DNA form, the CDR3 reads TGCGCCAGCAGCCAAAGGACAGTTTTCCCCTCTGGAAACACCATATATTTT. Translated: CASSQRTVFPSGNTIYF.

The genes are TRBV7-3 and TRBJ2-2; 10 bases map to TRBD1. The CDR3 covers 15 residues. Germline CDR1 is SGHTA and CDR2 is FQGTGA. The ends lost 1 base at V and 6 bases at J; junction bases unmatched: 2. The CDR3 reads CASSLRGQGSGELFF. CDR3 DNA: TGTGCCAGCAGCTTAAGGGGACAGGGGTCCGGGGAGCTGTTTTTT.

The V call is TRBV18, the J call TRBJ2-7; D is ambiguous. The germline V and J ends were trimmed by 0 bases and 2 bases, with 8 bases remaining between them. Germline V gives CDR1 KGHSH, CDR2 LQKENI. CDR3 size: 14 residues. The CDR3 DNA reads TGTGCCAGCTCACCACCGGTCCAAACCTACGAGCAGTACTTC. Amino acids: CASSPPVQTYEQYF.

The DNA for the CDR3 is TGTGCCAGCAGTCCACCGGGAGTAGGACGCCGGGGAGATTCACCCCTCCACTTT. Translation: CASSPPGVGRRGDSPLHF. This chain links TRBV28 with TRBJ1-6, with no clear D. CDR1 is MDHEN and CDR2 is SYDVKM in the germline V gene. The CDR3 loop spans 18 amino acids. V lost 5 bases, J lost 8 bases, and 25 bases lay in between. The complete variable domain, with remaining parts taken from reference TRBV28 and TRBJ1-6, reads DVKVTQSSRYLVKRTGEKVFLECVQDMDHENMFWYRQDPGLGLRLIYFSYDVKMKEKGDIPEGYSVSREKKERFSLILESASTNQTSMYLCASSPPGVGRRGDSPLHFGNGTRLTVT.

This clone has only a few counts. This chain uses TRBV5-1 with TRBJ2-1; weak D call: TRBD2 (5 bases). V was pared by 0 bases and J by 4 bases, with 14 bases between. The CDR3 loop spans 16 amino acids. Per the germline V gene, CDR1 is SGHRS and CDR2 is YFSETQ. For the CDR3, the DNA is TGCGCCAGCAGCTTGGAAACGGGGATCATTTACAATGAGCAGTTCTTC. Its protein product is CASSLETGIIYNEQFF.